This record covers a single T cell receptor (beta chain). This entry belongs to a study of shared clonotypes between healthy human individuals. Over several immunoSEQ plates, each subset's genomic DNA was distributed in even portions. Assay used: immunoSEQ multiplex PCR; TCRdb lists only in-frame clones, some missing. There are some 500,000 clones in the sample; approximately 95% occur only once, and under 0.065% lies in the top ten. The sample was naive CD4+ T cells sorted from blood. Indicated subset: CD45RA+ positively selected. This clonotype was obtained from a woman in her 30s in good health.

The CDR3 sequence: CASSLGPDWESYEQYF. Here the CDR3 DNA reads TGTGCCAGCAGCTTGGGGCCCGACTGGGAGTCCTACGAGCAGTACTTC. This sequence joins TRBV5-4 and TRBJ2-7, with a weak D call TRBD2 (5 bases). Looked up from germline, CDR1 is SGHNT and CDR2 is YYREEE (reference sequence). Between the trimmed V and J ends, which lost 0 bases and 1 base, there was a span of 14 bases. CDR3 size: 16 residues.